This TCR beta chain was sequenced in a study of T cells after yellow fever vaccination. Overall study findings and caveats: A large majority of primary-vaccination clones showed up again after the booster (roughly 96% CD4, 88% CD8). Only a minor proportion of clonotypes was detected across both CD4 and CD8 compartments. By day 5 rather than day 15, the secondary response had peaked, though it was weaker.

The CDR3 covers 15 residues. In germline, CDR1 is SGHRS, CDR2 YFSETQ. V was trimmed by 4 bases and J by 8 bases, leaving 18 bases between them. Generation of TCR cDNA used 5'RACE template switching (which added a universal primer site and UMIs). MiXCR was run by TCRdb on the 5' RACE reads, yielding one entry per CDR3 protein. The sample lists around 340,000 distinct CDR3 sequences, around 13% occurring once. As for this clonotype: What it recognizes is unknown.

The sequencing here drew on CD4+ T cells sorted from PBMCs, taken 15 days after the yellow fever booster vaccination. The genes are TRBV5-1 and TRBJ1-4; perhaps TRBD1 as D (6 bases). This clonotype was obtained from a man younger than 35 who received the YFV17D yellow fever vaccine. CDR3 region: CASSRWKGGLEKLFF. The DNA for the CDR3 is TGCGCCAGCAGCAGGTGGAAAGGGGGATTGGAAAAACTGTTTTTT.